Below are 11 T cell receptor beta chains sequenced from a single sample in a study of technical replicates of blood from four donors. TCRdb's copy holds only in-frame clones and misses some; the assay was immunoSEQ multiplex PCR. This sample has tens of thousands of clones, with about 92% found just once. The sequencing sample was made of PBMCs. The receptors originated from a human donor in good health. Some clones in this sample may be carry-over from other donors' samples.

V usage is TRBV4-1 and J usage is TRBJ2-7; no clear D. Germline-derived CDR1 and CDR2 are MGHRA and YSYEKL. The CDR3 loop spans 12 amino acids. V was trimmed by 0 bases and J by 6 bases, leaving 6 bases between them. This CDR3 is CASSQENTEQYF. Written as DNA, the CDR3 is TGCGCCAGCAGCCAAGAAAACACCGAGCAGTACTTC.

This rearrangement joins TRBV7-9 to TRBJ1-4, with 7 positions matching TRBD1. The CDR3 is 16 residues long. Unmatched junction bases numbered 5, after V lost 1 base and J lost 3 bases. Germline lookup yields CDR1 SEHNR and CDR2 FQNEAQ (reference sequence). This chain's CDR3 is CASSLGSTGANEKLFF. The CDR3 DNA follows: TGTGCCAGCAGCTTAGGTTCCACAGGGGCTAATGAAAAACTGTTTTTT. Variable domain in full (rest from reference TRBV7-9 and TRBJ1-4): DTGVSQNPRHKITKRGQNVTFRCDPISEHNRLYWYRQTLGQGPEFLTYFQNEAQLEKSRLLSDRFSAERPKGSFSTLEIQRTEQGDSAMYLCASSLGSTGANEKLFFGSGTQLSVL.

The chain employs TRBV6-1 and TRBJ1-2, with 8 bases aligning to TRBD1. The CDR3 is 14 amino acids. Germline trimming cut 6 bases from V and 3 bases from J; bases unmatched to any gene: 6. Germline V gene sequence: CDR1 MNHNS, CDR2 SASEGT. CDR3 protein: CASRSDRGDYGYTF. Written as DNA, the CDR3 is TGTGCCAGCAGGAGCGACAGGGGTGACTATGGCTACACCTTC.

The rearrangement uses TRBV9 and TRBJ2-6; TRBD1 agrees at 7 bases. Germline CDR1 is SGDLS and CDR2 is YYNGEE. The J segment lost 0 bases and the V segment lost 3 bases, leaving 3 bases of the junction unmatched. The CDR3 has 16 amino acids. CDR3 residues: CASSETGFSGANVLTF. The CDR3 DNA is TGTGCCAGCAGCGAGACAGGGTTCTCTGGGGCCAACGTCCTGACTTTC.

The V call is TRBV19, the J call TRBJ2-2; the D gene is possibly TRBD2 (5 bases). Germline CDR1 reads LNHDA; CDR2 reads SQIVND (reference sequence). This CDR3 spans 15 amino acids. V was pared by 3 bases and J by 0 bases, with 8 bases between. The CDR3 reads CASSIKRSNTGELFF. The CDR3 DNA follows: TGTGCCAGTAGTATTAAGCGGTCGAACACCGGGGAGCTGTTTTTT.

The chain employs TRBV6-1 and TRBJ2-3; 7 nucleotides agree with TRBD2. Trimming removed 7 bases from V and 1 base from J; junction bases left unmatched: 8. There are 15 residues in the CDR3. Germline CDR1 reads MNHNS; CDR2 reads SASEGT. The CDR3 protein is CASIGAGVGTDTQYF. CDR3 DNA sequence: TGTGCCAGCATAGGTGCGGGGGTTGGCACAGATACGCAGTATTTT.

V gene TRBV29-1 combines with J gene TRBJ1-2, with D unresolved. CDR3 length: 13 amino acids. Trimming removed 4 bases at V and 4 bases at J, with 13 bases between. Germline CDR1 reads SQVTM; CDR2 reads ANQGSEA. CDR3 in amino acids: CSVGPEGFYGYTF. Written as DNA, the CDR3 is TGCAGCGTTGGGCCAGAGGGTTTCTATGGCTACACCTTC.

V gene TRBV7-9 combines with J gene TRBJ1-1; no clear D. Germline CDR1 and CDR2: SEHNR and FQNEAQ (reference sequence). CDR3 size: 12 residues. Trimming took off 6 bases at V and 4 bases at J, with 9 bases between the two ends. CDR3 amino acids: CASREASTEAFF. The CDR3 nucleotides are TGTGCCAGCAGAGAAGCGAGCACTGAAGCTTTCTTT.

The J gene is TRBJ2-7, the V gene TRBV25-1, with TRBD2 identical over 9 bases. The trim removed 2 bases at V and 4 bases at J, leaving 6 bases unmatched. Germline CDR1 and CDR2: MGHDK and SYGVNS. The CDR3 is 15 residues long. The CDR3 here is CASSEGAGGIYEQYF. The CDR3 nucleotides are TGTGCCAGCAGTGAAGGTGCGGGGGGGATATACGAGCAGTACTTC.

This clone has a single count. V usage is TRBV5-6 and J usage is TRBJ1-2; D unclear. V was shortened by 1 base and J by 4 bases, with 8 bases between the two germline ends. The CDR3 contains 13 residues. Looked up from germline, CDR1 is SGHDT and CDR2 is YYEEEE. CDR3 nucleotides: TGTGCCAGCAGCTTGATCAGGCCCTATGGCTACACCTTC. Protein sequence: CASSLIRPYGYTF.

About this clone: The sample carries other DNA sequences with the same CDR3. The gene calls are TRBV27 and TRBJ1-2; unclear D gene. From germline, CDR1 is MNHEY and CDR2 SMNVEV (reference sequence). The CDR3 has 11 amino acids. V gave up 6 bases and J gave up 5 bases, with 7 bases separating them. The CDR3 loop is CASRGAYGYTF. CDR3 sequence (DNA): TGTGCCAGCAGGGGAGCGTATGGCTACACCTTC.